This T cell receptor beta chain was documented in a study of shared clonotypes between healthy human individuals. Study results and limitations: All-four-donor shared clonotypes had higher generation probabilities than non-shared clonotypes did. Incomplete sequencing of sorted subsets was indicated by rarefaction despite large depth.

This clone has just a few counts. Its antigen is currently unknown. Trimming at V came to 3 bases and at J to 1 base, leaving 5 bases not matched to a gene. Per germline, CDR1 WNHNN and CDR2 SYGVQD (reference sequence). There are 15 residues in the CDR3. Using immunoSEQ multiplex PCR, the repertoire was profiled, and TCRdb retains in-frame clones only, with some absent. The sample lists about 980,000 clones, about three quarters occurring once. Investigators divided CD4+ cells into CD45RA+ naive and CD45RA-negative memory subsets. Sample: memory CD4+ T cells sorted from blood. Subset specified: CD45RA-negative fraction. This rearrangement joins TRBV10-1 to TRBJ2-7, with TRBD2 matching 8 bases. The receptor's source is a man between 18 and 35 years old in good health. This CDR3 reads CASSESGTRSYEQYF. CDR3 coding DNA: TGCGCCAGCAGTGAATCCGGGACTAGGTCCTACGAGCAGTACTTC.